The rows below give T cell receptor beta chains drawn from one sample of a study of blood T cell repertoires in COVID-19. Assay used: immunoSEQ multiplex PCR; TCRdb lists only in-frame clones, some missing. The data hold around 230,000 clones, with roughly nine tenths observed a single time. The sample was PBMCs or T cells enriched from blood (not recorded which). The receptors originated from a woman in her 30s with acute COVID-19. The CDR3 runs from the conserved cysteine through the conserved F or W.

V	J	CDR3
TRBV4-3	TRBJ2-7	CASSQEVAGGTYEQYF
TRBV18	TRBJ2-7	CASSTGTLGRDEQYF
TRBV5-6	TRBJ1-1	CASSWSTEAEAFF
TRBV7-9	TRBJ2-7	CASSPYRQGPYEQYF
TRBV6-5	TRBJ1-6	CASSYQGSPLHF
TRBV6-5	TRBJ2-7	CASSQTRVNEQYF
TRBV3-1/TRBV3-2	TRBJ1-2	CASSQVRGSNYGYTF
TRBV5-6	TRBJ2-7	CASRPTGPIYEQYF
TRBV27	TRBJ1-6	CASRDSAYNSPLHF
TRBV9	TRBJ2-7	CASSVRDRTYEQYF
TRBV7-9	TRBJ2-7	CASSHGGVLYDEQYF
TRBV4-1	TRBJ1-5	CASSRVTGGGQPQHF
TRBV11-2	TRBJ2-1	CASSWTSGGALSYNEQFF
TRBV6-5	TRBJ2-5	CASGTSKYQETQYF
TRBV5-6	TRBJ2-3	CASSLTSGGTLSTDTQYF
TRBV9	TRBJ1-3	CASSGGTAGNTIYF
TRBV28	TRBJ2-7	CASSLGLAGAPWDEQYF
TRBV6-4	TRBJ2-3	CASSEGLATDTQYF
TRBV7-9	TRBJ1-4	CASSSGTVNEKLFF
TRBV3-1/TRBV3-2	TRBJ2-7	CASSQENRGRDEQYF
TRBV4-3	TRBJ1-5	CASSQDRGYQPQHF
TRBV19	TRBJ2-3	CASDKSGRGGPTDTQYF
TRBV4-3	TRBJ2-7	CASSQGSGDEEQYF
TRBV28	TRBJ2-7	CASKTGTTYEQYF
TRBV19	TRBJ1-5	CASKTGWNQPQHF